The 11 T cell receptor beta chains given below trace back to one sample, sequenced in a study of T cell clonality in common variable immunodeficiency. Libraries were prepared by immunoSEQ multiplex PCR; TCRdb keeps only in-frame clonotypes and omits some of them. There are roughly 70,000 clones in the sample, none observed a single time. Material for sequencing was peripheral blood mononuclear cells. The source of these receptors is a person between 18 and 70 years old in good health.

This clone was seen at least ten times. Read coverage stops 3 residues before the CDR3 terminus; the germline J gene supplies the remainder. V usage is TRBV9 and J usage is TRBJ2-1; D unclear. This CDR3 has 12 amino acids. V lost 7 bases, J lost 6 bases, and 11 bases lay in between. Germline CDR1 reads SGDLS; CDR2 reads YYNGEE. The CDR3 loop is CASFPFCNEQFF. The CDR3 DNA, read in part, is TGTGCCAGCTTCCCCTTTTGCAATGAG.

Ten or more counts support this clone. CDR3 protein: CASSLYPTSGYNEQFF. The covered CDR3 bases are TGTGCCAGCAGTTTATACCCCACTAGCGGATACAATGAG. The chain employs TRBV12-3 or TRBV12-4 and TRBJ2-1, with TRBD2 identical over 8 bases. The read is 3 residues too short to cover the CDR3 end, so that end is filled in from the germline J gene. There are 16 residues in the CDR3. The J segment lost 4 bases and the V segment lost 2 bases, leaving 7 bases of the junction unmatched.

This clone was counted at least ten times. The read is 3 residues too short to cover the CDR3 end, so that end is filled in from the germline J gene. The V gene is TRBV20-1, the J gene TRBJ2-7; 8 bases are shared with TRBD2. Per germline, CDR1 DFQATT and CDR2 SNEGSKA (reference sequence). V lost 1 base and J lost 6; bases outside the gene matches: 8. The CDR3 has 14 residues. CDR3: CSARARGSGAEQYF. Partial CDR3 DNA: TGCAGTGCTAGAGCTCGGGGTAGCGGGGCCGAG.

This clone has ten or more counts. The read terminates 3 residues ahead of where the CDR3 ends, so the germline J gene completes it. This chain joins TRBV19 and TRBJ2-3, with D uncertain. In germline, CDR1 is LNHDA, CDR2 SQIVND (reference sequence). The CDR3 covers 14 residues. The germline V and J ends were trimmed by 3 bases and 2 bases, with 9 bases remaining between them. The sequenced CDR3 bases are TGTGCCAGTAGTATCCCTACGTACACAGATACG. It is translated as CASSIPTYTDT. The CDR3 in full is CASSIPTYTDTQYF.

This clone has ten or more counts. The read ends 3 residues before the CDR3 terminus; that terminus is restored from the germline J gene. J is TRBJ2-3 and V is TRBV5-1, with D possibly TRBD2 on 5 matching bases. There are 16 residues in the CDR3. V was clipped by 4 bases and J by 2 bases, with 17 bases between them. Germline values: CDR1 SGHRS, CDR2 YFSETQ. The sequenced part of the CDR3 DNA is TGCGCCAGCAGCCGCGCGGACTGGATCGACACAGATACG. Residues: CASSRADWIDTDT. The full CDR3 reads CASSRADWIDTDTQYF.

This clone has ten or more counts. The CDR3 end lies 3 residues beyond the end of the read and is filled in from the germline J gene. The chain employs TRBV30 and TRBJ1-2; no definite D call. Trimming pared 2 bases from V and 0 bases from J, leaving 10 bases between. Per germline, CDR1 GTSNPN and CDR2 SVGIG (reference sequence). The CDR3 totals 14 residues. The covered CDR3 bases are TGTGCCTGGAGTCGGGTCAGTTCTAACTATGGC. Translated, it gives CAWSRVSSNYG. The whole CDR3 reads CAWSRVSSNYGYTF.

CDR3 bases read: TGTGCCAGCAGGGGACTATACGAG. Amino acids: CASRGLYE. The full CDR3 sequence reads CASRGLYEQYF. The chain carries TRBV2 and TRBJ2-7; 7 bases map to TRBD2. The read terminates 3 residues ahead of where the CDR3 ends, so the germline J gene completes it. V was clipped by 6 bases and J by 4 bases; unmatched bases: 0. Germline V gene sequence: CDR1 SNHLY, CDR2 FYNNEI. CDR3 length equals 11 residues.

This clone was counted many times. With the read ending 3 residues before the CDR3 end, the germline J gene is used to fill in that end. The rearrangement joins TRBV4-1 to TRBJ1-1; D is undetermined. CDR3 length equals 13 residues. Germline values: CDR1 MGHRA, CDR2 YSYEKL. The V end was cut by 5 bases, the J end by 6 bases, with 13 bases between. The CDR3 here is CASSYGVGSEAFF. CDR3 DNA, as far as it was read: TGCGCCAGCAGCTATGGTGTAGGGTCTGAA.

This clone was observed at least ten times. The read stops 3 residues short of the end of the CDR3; the missing end is completed from the germline J gene. The chain recombines TRBV5-4 with TRBJ1-3; the match to TRBD1 covers 8 bases. In germline, CDR1 is SGHNT, CDR2 YYREEE (reference sequence). After removal of 0 bases from V and 4 bases from J, the junction contained 6 bases not matched to a gene. The CDR3 contains 16 residues. The CDR3 bases that were read are TGTGCCAGCAGCTTGGAGGGCAGGGGGCACGGAAACACC. This codes for CASSLEGRGHGNT. The CDR3 reads in full as CASSLEGRGHGNTIYF.

This clone was seen a few times. Read coverage stops 3 residues before the CDR3 terminus; the germline J gene supplies the remainder. The chain links TRBV11-2 to TRBJ2-5; 7 nucleotides line up with TRBD2. V lost 4 bases, J lost 2 bases, and 4 bases stayed unmatched. The CDR3 totals 14 residues. Germline CDR1 SGHAT, CDR2 FQNNGV. CDR3 bases read: TGTGCCAGCAGCTGGACGGGACTACAAGAGACC. Amino acid sequence: CASSWTGLQET. The entire CDR3 protein reads CASSWTGLQETQYF.

Of note for this clone: The missing CDR3 end, 3 residues past where the read stops, is filled in from the germline J gene. The chain recombines TRBV18 with TRBJ2-1; 15 bases match TRBD2. Germline V CDR1 and CDR2: KGHSH, LQKENI. The CDR3 is 17 residues long. V shed 3 bases and J 9 bases; nucleotides not matched to a gene: 9. The CDR3 reads CASSPTAGTSGRSEQFF. The sequenced CDR3 bases are TGTGCCAGCTCACCCACGGCCGGGACTAGCGGGAGGTCTGAG.